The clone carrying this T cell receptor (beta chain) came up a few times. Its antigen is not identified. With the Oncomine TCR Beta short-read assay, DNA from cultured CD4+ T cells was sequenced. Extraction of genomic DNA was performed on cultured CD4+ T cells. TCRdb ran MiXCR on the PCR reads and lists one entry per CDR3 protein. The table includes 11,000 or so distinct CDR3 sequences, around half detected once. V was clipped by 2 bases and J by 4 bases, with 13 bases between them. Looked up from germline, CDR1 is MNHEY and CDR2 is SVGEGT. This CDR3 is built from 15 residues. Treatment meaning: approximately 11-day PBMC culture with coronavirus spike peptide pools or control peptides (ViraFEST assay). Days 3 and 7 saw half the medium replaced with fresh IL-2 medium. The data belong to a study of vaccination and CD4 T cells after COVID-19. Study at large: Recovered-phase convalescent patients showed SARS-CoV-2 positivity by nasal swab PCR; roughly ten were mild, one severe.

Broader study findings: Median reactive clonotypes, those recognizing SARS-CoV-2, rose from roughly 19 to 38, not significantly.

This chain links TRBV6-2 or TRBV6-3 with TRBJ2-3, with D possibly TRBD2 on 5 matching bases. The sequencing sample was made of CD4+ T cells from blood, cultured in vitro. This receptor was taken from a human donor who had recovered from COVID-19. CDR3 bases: TGTGCCAGCAGTTACGGGTCCGAGGGAGCAGATACGCAGTATTTT. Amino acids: CASSYGSEGADTQYF.